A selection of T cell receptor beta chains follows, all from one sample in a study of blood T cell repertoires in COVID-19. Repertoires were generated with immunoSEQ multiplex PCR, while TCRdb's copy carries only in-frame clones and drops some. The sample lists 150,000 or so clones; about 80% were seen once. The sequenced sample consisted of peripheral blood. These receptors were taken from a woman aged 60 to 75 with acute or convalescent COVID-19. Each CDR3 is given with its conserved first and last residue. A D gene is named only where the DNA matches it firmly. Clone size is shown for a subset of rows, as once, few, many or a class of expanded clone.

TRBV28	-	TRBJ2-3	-	CASRPPGTDTQYF	TGTGCCAGCAGACCCCCCGGGACAGATACGCAGTATTTT
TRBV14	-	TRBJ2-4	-	CASRLTGAKNIQYF	TGTGCCAGCAGGCTAACAGGGGCCAAAAACATTCAGTACTTC
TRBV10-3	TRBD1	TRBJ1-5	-	CAISETGTGSSNQPQHF	TGTGCCATCAGTGAGACCGGGACAGGGTCGAGCAATCAGCCCCAGCATTTT
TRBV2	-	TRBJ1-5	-	CASSGGGPQHF	TGTGCCAGCAGTGGCGGGGGGCCCCAGCATTTT
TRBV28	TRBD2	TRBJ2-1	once	CASSLPSGRALEFF	TGTGCCAGCAGTTTGCCCAGCGGGAGGGCCTTGGAGTTCTTC
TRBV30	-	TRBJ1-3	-	CAWSVLGSSGNTIYF	TGTGCCTGGAGTGTACTCGGTAGCTCTGGAAACACCATATATTTT
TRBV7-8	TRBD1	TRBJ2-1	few	CASRYRRGRGPGGEQFF	TGTGCCAGCAGGTACCGGAGGGGCAGGGGGCCTGGTGGTGAGCAGTTCTTC
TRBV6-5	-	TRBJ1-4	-	CASSPPRFEIEKLFF	TGTGCCAGCAGCCCCCCTCGGTTTGAGATCGAAAAACTGTTTTTT
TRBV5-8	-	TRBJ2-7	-	CASSPHYEQYF	TGTGCCAGCAGCCCCCACTACGAGCAGTACTTC
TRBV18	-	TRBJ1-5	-	CASSQGGSNQPQHF	TGTGCCAGCTCCCAAGGGGGTAGCAATCAGCCCCAGCATTTT
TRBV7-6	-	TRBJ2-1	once	CASSLEFMEQGEQFF	TGTGCCAGCAGCTTAGAGTTTATGGAGCAAGGTGAGCAGTTCTTC
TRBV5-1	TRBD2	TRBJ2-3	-	CASSGASGTSTDTQYF	TGCGCCAGCAGCGGAGCTAGCGGAACTAGCACAGATACGCAGTATTTT
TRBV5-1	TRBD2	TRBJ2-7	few	CASSLDVGGWNEQYF	TGCGCCAGCAGCTTGGACGTGGGAGGGTGGAACGAGCAGTACTTC
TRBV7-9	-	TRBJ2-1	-	CASSAALLGGDEQFF	TGTGCCAGCAGCGCCGCCCTTCTAGGCGGCGATGAGCAGTTCTTC
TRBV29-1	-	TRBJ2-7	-	CSVATLSSYEQYF	TGCAGCGTTGCAACCCTGAGCTCCTACGAGCAGTACTTC
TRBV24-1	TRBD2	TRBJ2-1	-	CATSDSAGLADNEQFF	TGTGCCACCAGTGATTCGGCGGGACTAGCGGACAATGAGCAGTTCTTC
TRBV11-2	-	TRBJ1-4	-	CASSLEGPLATNEKLFF	TGTGCCAGCAGCTTAGAGGGTCCCCTAGCAACTAATGAAAAACTGTTTTTT
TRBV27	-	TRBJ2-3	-	CASSLWSGSTDTQYF	TGTGCCAGCAGTTTATGGTCAGGGTCCACAGATACGCAGTATTTT
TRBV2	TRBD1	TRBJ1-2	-	CASSADRVNNGYTF	TGTGCCAGCAGTGCGGACAGGGTGAACAATGGCTACACCTTC
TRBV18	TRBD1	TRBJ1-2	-	CASSPQAGGWTSYGYTF	TGTGCCAGCTCACCACAGGCAGGGGGCTGGACCAGCTATGGCTACACCTTC
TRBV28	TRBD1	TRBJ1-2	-	CASSLGTGYGYTF	TGTGCCAGCAGTCTAGGGACAGGGTATGGCTACACCTTC
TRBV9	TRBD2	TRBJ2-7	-	CASSVGGVGIEQYF	TGTGCCAGCAGCGTGGGAGGGGTTGGAATCGAGCAGTACTTC
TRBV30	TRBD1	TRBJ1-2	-	CALTGTGWGYTF	TGTGCCCTGACCGGGACAGGGTGGGGCTACACCTTC
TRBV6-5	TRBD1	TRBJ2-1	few	CASSFPGQGAREQFF	TGTGCCAGCAGTTTCCCGGGACAGGGGGCAAGAGAGCAGTTCTTC
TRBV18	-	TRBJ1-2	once	CASSPNQESYGYTF	TGTGCCAGCTCACCGAACCAGGAATCCTATGGCTACACCTTC
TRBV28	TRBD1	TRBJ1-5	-	CASGQGRGQPQHF	TGTGCCAGCGGACAGGGTCGGGGGCAGCCCCAGCATTTT
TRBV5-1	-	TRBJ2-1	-	CASSLAYRGSYNEQFF	TGCGCCAGCAGCTTGGCCTATCGGGGCTCCTACAATGAGCAGTTCTTC
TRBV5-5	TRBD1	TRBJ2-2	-	CASSSWTGENTGELFF	TGTGCCAGCAGCTCCTGGACAGGGGAGAACACCGGGGAGCTGTTTTTT
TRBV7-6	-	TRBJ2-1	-	CASSLAHQGNEQFF	TGTGCCAGCAGCTTAGCCCATCAGGGCAATGAGCAGTTCTTC
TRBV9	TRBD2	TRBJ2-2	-	CASSRGVLAGAINTGELFF	TGTGCCAGCAGCCGAGGTGTGCTAGCGGGAGCCATAAACACCGGGGAGCTGTTTTTT
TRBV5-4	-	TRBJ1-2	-	CASSLVDRTNYGYTF	TGTGCCAGCAGCTTGGTCGACAGAACTAACTATGGCTACACCTTC
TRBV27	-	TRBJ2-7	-	CASSSYPGEQYF	TGTGCCAGCAGTTCCTACCCAGGCGAGCAGTACTTC
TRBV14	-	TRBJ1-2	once	CASSQGGGKDGYTF	TGTGCCAGCAGCCAAGGGGGAGGTAAAGATGGCTACACCTTC
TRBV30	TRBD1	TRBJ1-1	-	CAWSTDRPLEAFF	TGTGCCTGGAGTACGGACAGGCCGCTTGAAGCTTTCTTT
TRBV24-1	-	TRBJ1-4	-	CATSGRTERGEKLFF	TGTGCCACCAGTGGGAGGACAGAAAGGGGTGAAAAACTGTTTTTT
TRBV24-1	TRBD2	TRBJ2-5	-	CATRAPSLAGDQETQYF	TGTGCCACCAGGGCCCCCTCACTAGCGGGGGACCAAGAGACCCAGTACTTC
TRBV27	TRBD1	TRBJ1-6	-	CASSLIQGDSPLHF	TGTGCCAGCAGTTTAATACAGGGGGATTCACCCCTCCACTTT
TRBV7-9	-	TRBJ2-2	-	CASSFGPIGAGELFF	TGTGCCAGCAGTTTTGGCCCTATCGGGGCCGGGGAGCTGTTTTTT
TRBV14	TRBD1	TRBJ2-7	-	CASSPAGTGSREQYF	TGTGCCAGCAGCCCCGCGGGGACAGGGTCGAGGGAGCAGTACTTC
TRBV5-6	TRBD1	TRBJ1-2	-	CASSPTGVGDYGYTF	TGTGCCAGCAGCCCGACAGGGGTCGGTGACTATGGCTACACCTTC
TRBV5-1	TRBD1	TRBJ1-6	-	CASTPGQGAPESLHF	TGCGCCAGCACCCCGGGACAGGGGGCCCCTGAGTCCCTCCACTTT
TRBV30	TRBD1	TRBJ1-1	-	CAWSGGTGVGTEAFF	TGTGCCTGGAGTGGGGGGACAGGGGTAGGCACTGAAGCTTTCTTT
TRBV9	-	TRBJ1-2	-	CASSVTDKGGYTF	TGTGCCAGCAGCGTGACTGACAAGGGGGGCTACACCTTC
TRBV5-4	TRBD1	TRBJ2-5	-	CASSLAAGQGYETQYF	TGTGCCAGCAGCTTGGCCGCGGGACAGGGGTATGAGACCCAGTACTTC
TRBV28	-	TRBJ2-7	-	CASRILQGHEQYF	TGTGCCAGCAGGATATTACAGGGCCACGAGCAGTACTTC
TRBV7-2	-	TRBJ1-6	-	CASSLVGGNSPLHF	TGTGCCAGCAGCTTAGTGGGGGGTAATTCACCCCTCCACTTT
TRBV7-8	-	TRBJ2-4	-	CASSSSSKNIQYF	TGTGCCAGCAGCTCCTCTTCCAAAAACATTCAGTACTTC
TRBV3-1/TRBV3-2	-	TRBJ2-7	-	CASSPGSYEQYF	TGTGCCAGCAGCCCTGGGAGCTACGAGCAGTACTTC
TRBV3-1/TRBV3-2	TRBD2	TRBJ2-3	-	CASSQDQLAGGTDTQYF	TGTGCCAGCAGCCAAGACCAACTAGCGGGAGGGACAGATACGCAGTATTTT
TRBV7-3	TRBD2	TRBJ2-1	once	CASSPRTSGSISYNEQFF	TGTGCCAGCAGCCCCAGGACTAGCGGGAGTATCTCCTACAATGAGCAGTTCTTC
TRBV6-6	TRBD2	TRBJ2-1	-	CASRNGLARHEQFF	TGTGCCAGCAGAAACGGACTAGCGAGGCATGAGCAGTTCTTC
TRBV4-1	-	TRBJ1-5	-	CASSQDRGDQPQHF	TGCGCCAGCAGCCAAGATCGCGGGGATCAGCCCCAGCATTTT
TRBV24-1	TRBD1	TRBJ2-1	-	CATSDRDSPQFF	TGTGCCACCAGCGACAGGGATAGCCCGCAGTTCTTC
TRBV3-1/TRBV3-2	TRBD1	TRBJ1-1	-	CASLKDRGGTEAFF	TGTGCCAGCCTGAAAGACAGGGGAGGTACTGAAGCTTTCTTT
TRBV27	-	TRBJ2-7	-	CASRSQGLEQYF	TGTGCCAGCAGATCCCAGGGTCTCGAGCAGTACTTC
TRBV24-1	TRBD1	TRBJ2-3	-	CATSAGTGTTDTQYF	TGTGCCACCAGTGCCGGGACAGGGACAACAGATACGCAGTATTTT
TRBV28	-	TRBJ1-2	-	CASSATPSWEGNYGYTF	TGTGCCAGCAGTGCAACCCCGTCTTGGGAGGGCAACTATGGCTACACCTTC
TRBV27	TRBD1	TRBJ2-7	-	CASSTTGGTLGHEQYF	TGTGCCAGCAGCACGACAGGGGGAACGCTCGGCCACGAGCAGTACTTC